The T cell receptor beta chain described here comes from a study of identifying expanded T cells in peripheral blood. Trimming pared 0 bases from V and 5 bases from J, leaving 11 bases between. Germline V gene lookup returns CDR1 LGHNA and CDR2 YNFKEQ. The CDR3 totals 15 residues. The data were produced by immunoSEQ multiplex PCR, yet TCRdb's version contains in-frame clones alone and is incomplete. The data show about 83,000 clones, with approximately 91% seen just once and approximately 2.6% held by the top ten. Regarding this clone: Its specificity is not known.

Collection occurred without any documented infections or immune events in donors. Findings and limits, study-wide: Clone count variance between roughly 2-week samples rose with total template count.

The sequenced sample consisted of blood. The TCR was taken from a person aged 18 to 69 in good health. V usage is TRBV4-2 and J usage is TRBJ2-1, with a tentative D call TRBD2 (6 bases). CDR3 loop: CASSQDRLAHNEQFF. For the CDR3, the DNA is TGTGCCAGCAGCCAAGATCGTCTAGCGCACAATGAGCAGTTCTTC.